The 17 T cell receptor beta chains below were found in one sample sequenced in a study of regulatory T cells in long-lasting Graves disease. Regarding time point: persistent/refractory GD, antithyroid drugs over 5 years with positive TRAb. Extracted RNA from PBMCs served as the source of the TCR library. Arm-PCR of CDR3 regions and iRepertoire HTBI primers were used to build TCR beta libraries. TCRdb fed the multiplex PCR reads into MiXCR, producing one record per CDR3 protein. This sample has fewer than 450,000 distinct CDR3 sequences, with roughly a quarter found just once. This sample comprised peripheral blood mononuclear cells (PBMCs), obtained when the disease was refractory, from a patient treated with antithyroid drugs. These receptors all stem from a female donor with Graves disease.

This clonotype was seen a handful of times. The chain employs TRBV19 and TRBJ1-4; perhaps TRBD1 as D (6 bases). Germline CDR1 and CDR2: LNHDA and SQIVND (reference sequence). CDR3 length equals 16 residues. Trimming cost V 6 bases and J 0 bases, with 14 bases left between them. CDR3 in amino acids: CASRGADVATNEKLFF. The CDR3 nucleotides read TGTGCCAGTAGGGGGGCGGACGTTGCAACTAATGAAAAACTGTTTTTT.

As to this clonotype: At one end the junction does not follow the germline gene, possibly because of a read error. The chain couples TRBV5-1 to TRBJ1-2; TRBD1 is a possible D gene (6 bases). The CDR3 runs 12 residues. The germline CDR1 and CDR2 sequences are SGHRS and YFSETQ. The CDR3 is CASSFRGSGYAF. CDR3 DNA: TGCGCCAGCAGCTTCAGGGGATCGGGCTACGCCTTC. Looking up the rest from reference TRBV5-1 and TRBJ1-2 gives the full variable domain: KAGVTQTPRYLIKTRGQQVTLSCSPISGHRSVSWYQQTPGQGLQFLFEYFSETQRNKGNFPGRFSGRQFSNSRSEMNVSTLELGDSALYLCASSFRGSGYAFGSGTRLTVV.

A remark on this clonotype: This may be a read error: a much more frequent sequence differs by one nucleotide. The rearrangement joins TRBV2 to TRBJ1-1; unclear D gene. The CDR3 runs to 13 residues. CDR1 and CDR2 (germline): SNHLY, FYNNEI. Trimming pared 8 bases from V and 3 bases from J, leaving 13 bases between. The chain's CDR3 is CASGERVYTEAFF. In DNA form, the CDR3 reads TGTGCCAGCGGCGAAAGGGTATACACTGAAGCTTTCTTT. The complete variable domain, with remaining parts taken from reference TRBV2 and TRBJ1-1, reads EPEVTQTPSHQVTQMGQEVILRCVPISNHLYFYWYRQILGQKVEFLVSFYNNEISEKSEIFDDQFSVERPDGSNFTLKIRSTKLEDSAMYFCASGERVYTEAFFGQGTRLTVV.

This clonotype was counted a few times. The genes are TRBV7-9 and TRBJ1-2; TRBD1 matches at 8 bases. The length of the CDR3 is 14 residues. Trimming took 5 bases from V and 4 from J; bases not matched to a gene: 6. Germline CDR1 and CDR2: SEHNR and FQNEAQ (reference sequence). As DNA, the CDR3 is TGTGCCAGCAGCCCCAAGGACAGGGTCTATGGCTACACCTTC. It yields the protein CASSPKDRVYGYTF.

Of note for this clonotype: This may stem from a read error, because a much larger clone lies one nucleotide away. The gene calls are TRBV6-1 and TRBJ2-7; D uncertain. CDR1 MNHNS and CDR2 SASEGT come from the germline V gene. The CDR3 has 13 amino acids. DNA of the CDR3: TGTACCAGCAGTAAGGAGCAGAGCTACGAGCAGTACTTC. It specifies CTSSKEQSYEQYF.

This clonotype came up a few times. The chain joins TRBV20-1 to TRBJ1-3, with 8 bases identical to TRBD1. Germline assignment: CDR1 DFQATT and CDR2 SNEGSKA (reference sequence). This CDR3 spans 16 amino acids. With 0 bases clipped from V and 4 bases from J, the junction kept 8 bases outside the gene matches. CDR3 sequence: CSARDQDRVGGNTIYF. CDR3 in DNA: TGCAGTGCTAGAGACCAGGACAGGGTGGGCGGAAACACCATATATTTT.

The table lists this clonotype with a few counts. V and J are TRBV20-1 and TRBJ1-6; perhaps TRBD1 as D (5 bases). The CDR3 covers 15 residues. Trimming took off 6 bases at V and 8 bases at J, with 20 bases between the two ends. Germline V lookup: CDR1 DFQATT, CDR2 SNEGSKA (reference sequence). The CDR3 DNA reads TGCAGTGCCCCGACGGCGGACACCTTCGATTCACCCCTCCACTTT. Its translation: CSAPTADTFDSPLHF.

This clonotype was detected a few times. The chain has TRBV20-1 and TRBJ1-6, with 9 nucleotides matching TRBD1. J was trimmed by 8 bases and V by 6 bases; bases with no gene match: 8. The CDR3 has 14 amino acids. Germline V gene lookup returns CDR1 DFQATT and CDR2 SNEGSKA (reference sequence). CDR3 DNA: TGCAGTGCCCCAGCAACAGGGGGCGATTCACCCCTCCACTTT. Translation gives CSAPATGGDSPLHF.

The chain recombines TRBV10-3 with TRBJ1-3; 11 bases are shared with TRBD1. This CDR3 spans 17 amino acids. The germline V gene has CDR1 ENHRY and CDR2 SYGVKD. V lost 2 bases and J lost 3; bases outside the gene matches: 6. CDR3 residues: CAISEPRTGGLGNTIYF. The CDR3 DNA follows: TGTGCCATCAGTGAGCCGAGGACAGGGGGCCTTGGAAACACCATATATTTT.

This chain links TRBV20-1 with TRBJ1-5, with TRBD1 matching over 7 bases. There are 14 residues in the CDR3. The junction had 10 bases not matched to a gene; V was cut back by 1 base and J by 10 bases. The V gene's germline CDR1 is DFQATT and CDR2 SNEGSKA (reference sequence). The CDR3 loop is CSARVPGQPSPQHF. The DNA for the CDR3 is TGCAGTGCTAGAGTACCGGGACAGCCTTCTCCCCAGCATTTT.

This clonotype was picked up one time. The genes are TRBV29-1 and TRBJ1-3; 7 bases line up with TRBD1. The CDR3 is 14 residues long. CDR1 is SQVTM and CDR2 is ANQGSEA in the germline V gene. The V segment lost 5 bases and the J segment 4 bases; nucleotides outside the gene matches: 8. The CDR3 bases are TGCAGCGTTTGGGACAGTTCCGGGGGAAACACCATATATTTT. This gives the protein CSVWDSSGGNTIYF.

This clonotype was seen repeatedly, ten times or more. CDR3: CASSRFLGTAGYEQYF. The CDR3 region has the DNA TGTGCCAGCAGTCGTTTCCTCGGGACAGCAGGGTACGAGCAGTACTTC. The V and J genes are TRBV2 and TRBJ2-7; 7 positions agree with TRBD1. This CDR3 is built from 16 residues. V was clipped by 5 bases and J by 4 bases; unmatched bases: 14. Germline CDR1 reads SNHLY; CDR2 reads FYNNEI.

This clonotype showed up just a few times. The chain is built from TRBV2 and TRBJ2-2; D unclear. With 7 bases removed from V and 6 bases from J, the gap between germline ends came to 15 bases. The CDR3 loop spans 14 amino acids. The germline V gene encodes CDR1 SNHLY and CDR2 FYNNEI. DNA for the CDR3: TGTGCCAGCATTTCCACGTCGAATTCCGGGGAGCTGTTTTTT. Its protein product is CASISTSNSGELFF. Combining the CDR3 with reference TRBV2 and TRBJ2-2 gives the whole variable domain EPEVTQTPSHQVTQMGQEVILRCVPISNHLYFYWYRQILGQKVEFLVSFYNNEISEKSEIFDDQFSVERPDGSNFTLKIRSTKLEDSAMYFCASISTSNSGELFFGEGSRLTVL.

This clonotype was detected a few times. The CDR3 nucleotides are TGTGCCAGCAGCTTAGGGACGGATCTCTATGGCTACACCTTC. As protein: CASSLGTDLYGYTF. The chain joins TRBV7-2 to TRBJ1-2; D unclear. Trimming took off 1 base at V and 4 bases at J, with 10 bases between the two ends. Germline V gives CDR1 SGHTA, CDR2 FQGNSA. The CDR3 is 14 amino acids.

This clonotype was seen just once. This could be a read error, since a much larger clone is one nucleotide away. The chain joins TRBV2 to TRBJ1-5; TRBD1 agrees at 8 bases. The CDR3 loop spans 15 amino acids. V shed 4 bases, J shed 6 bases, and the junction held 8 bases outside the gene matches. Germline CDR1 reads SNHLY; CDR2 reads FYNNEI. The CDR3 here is CASSGSTGGGQPQHF. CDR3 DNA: TGTGCCAGCAGTGGTAGTACAGGGGGAGGTCAGCCCCAGCATTTT. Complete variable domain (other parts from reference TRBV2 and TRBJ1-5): EPEVTQTPSHQVTQMGQEVILRCVPISNHLYFYWYRQILGQKVEFLVSFYNNEISEKSEIFDDQFSVERPDGSNFTLKIRSTKLEDSAMYFCASSGSTGGGQPQHFGDGTRLSIL.

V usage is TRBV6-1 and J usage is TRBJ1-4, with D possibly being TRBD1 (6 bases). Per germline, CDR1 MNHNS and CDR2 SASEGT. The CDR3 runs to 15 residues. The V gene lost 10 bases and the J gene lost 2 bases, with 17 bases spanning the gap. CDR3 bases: TGTGCCACAAAGACCCAGGGGACCACTAATGAAAAACTGTTTTTT. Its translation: CATKTQGTTNEKLFF.

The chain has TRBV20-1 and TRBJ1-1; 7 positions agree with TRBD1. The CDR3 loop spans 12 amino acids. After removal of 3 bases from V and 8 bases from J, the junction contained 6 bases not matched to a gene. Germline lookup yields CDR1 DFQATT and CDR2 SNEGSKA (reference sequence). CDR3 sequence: CSARIRQGEAFF. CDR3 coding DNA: TGCAGTGCTAGGATCCGACAGGGCGAAGCTTTCTTT.